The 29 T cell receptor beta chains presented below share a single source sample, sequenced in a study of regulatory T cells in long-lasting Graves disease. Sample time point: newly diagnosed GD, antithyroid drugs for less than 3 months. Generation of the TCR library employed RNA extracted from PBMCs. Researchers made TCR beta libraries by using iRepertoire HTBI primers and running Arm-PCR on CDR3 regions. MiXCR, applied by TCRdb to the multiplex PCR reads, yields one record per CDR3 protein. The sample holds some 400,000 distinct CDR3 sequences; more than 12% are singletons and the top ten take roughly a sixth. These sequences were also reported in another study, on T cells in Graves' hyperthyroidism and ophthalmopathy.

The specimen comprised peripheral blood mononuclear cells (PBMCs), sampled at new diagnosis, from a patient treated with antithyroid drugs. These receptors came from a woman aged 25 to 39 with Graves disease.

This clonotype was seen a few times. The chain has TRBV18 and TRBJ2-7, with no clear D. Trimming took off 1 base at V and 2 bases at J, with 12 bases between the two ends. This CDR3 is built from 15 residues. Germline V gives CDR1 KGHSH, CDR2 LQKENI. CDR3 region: CASSPLSSSAYEQYF. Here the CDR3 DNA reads TGTGCCAGCTCACCACTATCAAGCAGTGCCTACGAGCAGTACTTC. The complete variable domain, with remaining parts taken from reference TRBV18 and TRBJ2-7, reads NAGVMQNPRHLVRRRGQEARLRCSPMKGHSHVYWYRQLPEEGLKFMVYLQKENIIDESGMPKERFSAEFPKEGPSILRIQQVVRGDSAAYFCASSPLSSSAYEQYFGPGTRLTVT.

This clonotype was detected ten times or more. DNA for the CDR3: TGTGCCTGGAGTGCCTCTTCAAATCAGCCCCAGCATTTT. It yields the protein CAWSASSNQPQHF. The chain joins TRBV30 to TRBJ1-5; D remains unclear. The germline CDR1 and CDR2 sequences are GTSNPN and SVGIG (reference sequence). The CDR3 length is 13 residues. V was pared by 1 base and J by 4 bases, with 8 bases between.

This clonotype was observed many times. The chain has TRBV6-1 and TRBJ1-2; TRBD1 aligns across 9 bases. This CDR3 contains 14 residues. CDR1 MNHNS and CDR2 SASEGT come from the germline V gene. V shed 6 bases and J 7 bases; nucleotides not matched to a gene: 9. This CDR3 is CASRADRGSGGYTF. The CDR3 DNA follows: TGTGCCAGCAGGGCAGACAGGGGGAGTGGTGGCTACACCTTC.

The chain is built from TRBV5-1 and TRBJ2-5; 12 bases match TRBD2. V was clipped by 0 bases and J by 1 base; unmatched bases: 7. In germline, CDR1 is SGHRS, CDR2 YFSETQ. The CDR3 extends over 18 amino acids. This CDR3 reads CASSLERLAGAIQETQYF. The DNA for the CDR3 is TGCGCCAGCAGCTTGGAGCGACTAGCGGGAGCTATCCAAGAGACCCAGTACTTC.

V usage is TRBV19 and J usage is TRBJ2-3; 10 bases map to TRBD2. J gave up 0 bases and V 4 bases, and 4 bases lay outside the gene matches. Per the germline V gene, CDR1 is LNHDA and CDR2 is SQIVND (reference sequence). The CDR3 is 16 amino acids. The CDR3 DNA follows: TGTGCCAGTAGTACCCCACTAGCGGGGAGCACAGATACGCAGTATTTT. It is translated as CASSTPLAGSTDTQYF.

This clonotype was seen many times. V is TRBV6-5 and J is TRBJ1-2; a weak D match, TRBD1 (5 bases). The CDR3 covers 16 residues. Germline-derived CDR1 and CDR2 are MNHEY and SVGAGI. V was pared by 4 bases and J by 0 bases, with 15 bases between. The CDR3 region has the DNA TGTGCCAGCAGTTCCTTCGACAGTGATACTAACTATGGCTACACCTTC. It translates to CASSSFDSDTNYGYTF.

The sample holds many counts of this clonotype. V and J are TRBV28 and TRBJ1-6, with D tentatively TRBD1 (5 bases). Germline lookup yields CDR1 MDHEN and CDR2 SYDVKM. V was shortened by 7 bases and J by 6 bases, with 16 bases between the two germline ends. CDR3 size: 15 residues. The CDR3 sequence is CASTWGAASNSPLHF. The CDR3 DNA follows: TGTGCCAGCACGTGGGGCGCCGCCTCTAATTCACCCCTCCACTTT.

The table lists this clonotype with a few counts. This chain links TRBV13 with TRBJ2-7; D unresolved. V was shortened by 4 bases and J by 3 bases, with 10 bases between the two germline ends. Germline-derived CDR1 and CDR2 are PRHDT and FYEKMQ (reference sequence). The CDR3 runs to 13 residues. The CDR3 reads CASSSGPLYEQYF. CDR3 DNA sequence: TGTGCCAGCAGCTCCGGGCCCCTCTACGAGCAGTACTTC.

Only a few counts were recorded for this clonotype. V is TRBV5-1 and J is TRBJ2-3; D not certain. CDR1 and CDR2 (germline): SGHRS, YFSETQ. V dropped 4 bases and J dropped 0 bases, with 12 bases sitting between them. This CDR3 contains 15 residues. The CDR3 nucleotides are TGCGCCAGCAGCCTGCTCTCCCCTAGCACAGATACGCAGTATTTT. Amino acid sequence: CASSLLSPSTDTQYF.

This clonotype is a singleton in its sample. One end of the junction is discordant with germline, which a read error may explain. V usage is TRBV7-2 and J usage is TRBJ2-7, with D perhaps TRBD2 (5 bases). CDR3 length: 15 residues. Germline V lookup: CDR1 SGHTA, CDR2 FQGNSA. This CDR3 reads CASSLETSRSYGQYF. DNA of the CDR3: TGTGCCAGCAGCTTAGAAACTAGTCGTAGCTACGGGCAGTACTTC.

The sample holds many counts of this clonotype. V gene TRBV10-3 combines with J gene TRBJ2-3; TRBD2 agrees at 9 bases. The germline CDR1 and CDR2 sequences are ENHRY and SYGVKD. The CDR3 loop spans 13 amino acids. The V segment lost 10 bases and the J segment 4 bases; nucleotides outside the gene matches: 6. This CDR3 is CATRGGRADTQYF. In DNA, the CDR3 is TGTGCCACCAGAGGCGGGAGGGCAGATACGCAGTATTTT.

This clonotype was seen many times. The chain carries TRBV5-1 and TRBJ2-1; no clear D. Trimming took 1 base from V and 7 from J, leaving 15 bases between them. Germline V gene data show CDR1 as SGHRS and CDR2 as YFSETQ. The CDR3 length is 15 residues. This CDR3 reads CASSLLETHRNEQFF. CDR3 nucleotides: TGCGCCAGCAGCTTGTTAGAGACTCATAGGAATGAGCAGTTCTTC. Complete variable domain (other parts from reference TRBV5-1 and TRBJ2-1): KAGVTQTPRYLIKTRGQQVTLSCSPISGHRSVSWYQQTPGQGLQFLFEYFSETQRNKGNFPGRFSGRQFSNSRSEMNVSTLELGDSALYLCASSLLETHRNEQFFGPGTRLTVL.

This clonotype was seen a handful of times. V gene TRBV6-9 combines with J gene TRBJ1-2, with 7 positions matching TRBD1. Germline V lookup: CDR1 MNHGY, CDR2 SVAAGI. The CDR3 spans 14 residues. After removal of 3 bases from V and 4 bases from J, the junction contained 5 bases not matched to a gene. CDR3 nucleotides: TGTGCCAGCAGTTACCTAGGACAGGCCTATGGCTACACCTTC. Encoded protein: CASSYLGQAYGYTF.

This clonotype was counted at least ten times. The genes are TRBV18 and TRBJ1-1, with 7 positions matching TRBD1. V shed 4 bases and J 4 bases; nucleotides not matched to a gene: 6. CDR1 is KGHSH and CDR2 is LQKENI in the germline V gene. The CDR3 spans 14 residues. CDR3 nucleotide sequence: TGTGCCAGCTCACGCATACAGGGGTCCACTGAAGCTTTCTTT. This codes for CASSRIQGSTEAFF.

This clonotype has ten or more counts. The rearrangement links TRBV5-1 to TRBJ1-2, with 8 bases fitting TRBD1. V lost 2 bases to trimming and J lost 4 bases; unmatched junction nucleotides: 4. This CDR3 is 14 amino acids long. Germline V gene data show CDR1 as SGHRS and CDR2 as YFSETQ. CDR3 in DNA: TGCGCCAGCAGCTTCATGGACAGGGTCTATGGCTACACCTTC. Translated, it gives CASSFMDRVYGYTF. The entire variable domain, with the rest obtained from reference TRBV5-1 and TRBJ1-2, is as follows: KAGVTQTPRYLIKTRGQQVTLSCSPISGHRSVSWYQQTPGQGLQFLFEYFSETQRNKGNFPGRFSGRQFSNSRSEMNVSTLELGDSALYLCASSFMDRVYGYTFGSGTRLTVV.

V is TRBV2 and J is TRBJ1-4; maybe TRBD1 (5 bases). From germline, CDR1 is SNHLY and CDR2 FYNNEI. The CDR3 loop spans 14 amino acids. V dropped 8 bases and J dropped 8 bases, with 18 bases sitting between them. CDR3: CASGNGRDGEKLFF. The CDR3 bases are TGTGCCAGCGGAAACGGCAGGGATGGAGAAAAACTGTTTTTT.

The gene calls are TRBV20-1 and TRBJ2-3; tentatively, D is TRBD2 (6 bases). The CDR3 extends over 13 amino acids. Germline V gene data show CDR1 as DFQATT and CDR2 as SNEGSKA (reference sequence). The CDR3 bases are TGCAGCCTTGAGCGGGCTGCCACAGATACGCAGTATTTT. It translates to CSLERAATDTQYF.

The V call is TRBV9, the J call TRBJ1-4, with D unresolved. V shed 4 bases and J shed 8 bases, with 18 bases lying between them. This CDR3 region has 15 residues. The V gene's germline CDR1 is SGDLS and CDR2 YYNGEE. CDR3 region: CASSFSWRRGEKLFF. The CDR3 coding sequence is TGTGCCAGCAGCTTCAGTTGGCGGCGGGGAGAAAAACTGTTTTTT.

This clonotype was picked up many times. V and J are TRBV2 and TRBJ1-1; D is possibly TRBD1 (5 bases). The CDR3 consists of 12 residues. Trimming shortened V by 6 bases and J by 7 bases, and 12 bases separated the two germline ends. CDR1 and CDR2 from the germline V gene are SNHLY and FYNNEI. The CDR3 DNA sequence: TGTGCCAGCAGCGGGCGGGGCCTTGAAGCTTTCTTT. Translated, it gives CASSGRGLEAFF. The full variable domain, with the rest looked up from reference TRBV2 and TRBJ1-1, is EPEVTQTPSHQVTQMGQEVILRCVPISNHLYFYWYRQILGQKVEFLVSFYNNEISEKSEIFDDQFSVERPDGSNFTLKIRSTKLEDSAMYFCASSGRGLEAFFGQGTRLTVV.

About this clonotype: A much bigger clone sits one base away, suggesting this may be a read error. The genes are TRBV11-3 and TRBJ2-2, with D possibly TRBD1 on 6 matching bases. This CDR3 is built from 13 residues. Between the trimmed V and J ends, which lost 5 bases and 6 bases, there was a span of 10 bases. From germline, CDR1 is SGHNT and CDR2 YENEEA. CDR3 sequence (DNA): TGTGCCAGCAGCCGGACAGTTCCCGGGGAGCTGTTTTTT. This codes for CASSRTVPGELFF.

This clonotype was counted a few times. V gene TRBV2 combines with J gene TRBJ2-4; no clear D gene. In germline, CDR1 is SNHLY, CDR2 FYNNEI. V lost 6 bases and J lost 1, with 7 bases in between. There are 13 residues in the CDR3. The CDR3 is CASRGLAKNIQYF. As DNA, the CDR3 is TGTGCCAGCAGAGGGTTGGCCAAAAACATTCAGTACTTC.

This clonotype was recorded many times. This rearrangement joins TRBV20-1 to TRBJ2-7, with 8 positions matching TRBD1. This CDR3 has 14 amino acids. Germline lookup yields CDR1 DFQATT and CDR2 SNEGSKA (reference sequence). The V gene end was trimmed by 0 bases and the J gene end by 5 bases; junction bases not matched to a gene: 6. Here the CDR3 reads CSARDPGGFHEQYF. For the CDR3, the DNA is TGCAGTGCTAGAGATCCAGGGGGCTTCCACGAGCAGTACTTC.

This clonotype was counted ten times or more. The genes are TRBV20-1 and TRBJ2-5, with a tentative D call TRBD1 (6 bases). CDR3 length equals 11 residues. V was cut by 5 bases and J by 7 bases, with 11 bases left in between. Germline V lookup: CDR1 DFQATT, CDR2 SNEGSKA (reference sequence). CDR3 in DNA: TGCAGTGCTTCCCGAGGGGGGACCCAGTACTTC. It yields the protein CSASRGGTQYF.

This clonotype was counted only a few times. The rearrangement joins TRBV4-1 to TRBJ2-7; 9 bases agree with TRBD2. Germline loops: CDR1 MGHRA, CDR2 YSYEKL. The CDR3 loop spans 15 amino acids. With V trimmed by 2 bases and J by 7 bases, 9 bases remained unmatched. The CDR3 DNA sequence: TGCGCCAGCAGCCAATTAGCTAGCGGGGTGGGAGAGCAGTACTTC. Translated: CASSQLASGVGEQYF.

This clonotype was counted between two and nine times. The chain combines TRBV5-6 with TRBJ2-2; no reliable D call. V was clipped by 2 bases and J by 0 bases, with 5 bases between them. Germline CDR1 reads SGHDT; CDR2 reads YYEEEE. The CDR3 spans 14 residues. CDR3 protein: CASSFETNTGELFF. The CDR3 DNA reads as TGTGCCAGCAGCTTTGAGACGAACACCGGGGAGCTGTTTTTT.

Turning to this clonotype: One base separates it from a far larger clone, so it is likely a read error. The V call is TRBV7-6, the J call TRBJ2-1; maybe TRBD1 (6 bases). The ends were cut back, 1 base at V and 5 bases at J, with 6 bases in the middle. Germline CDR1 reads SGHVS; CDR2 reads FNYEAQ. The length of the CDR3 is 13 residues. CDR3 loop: CASSLGGHNEQFF. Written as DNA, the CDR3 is TGTGCCAGCAGCTTAGGGGGGCACAATGAGCAGTTCTTC.

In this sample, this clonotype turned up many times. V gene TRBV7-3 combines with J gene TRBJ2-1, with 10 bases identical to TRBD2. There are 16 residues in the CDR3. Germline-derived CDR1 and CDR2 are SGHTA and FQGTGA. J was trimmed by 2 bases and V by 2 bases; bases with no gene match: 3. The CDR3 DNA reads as TGTGCCAGCAGCTTAGTAGGGACTAGCGCCTACAATGAGCAGTTCTTC. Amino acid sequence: CASSLVGTSAYNEQFF.

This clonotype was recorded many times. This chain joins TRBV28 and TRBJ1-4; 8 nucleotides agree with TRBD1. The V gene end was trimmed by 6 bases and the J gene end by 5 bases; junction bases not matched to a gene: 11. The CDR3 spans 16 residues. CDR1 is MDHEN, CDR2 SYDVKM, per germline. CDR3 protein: CASSLGQGGFNEKLFF. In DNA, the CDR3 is TGTGCCAGCAGCCTAGGACAGGGAGGATTCAATGAAAAACTGTTTTTT. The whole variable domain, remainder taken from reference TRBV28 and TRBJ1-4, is DVKVTQSSRYLVKRTGEKVFLECVQDMDHENMFWYRQDPGLGLRLIYFSYDVKMKEKGDIPEGYSVSREKKERFSLILESASTNQTSMYLCASSLGQGGFNEKLFFGSGTQLSVL.

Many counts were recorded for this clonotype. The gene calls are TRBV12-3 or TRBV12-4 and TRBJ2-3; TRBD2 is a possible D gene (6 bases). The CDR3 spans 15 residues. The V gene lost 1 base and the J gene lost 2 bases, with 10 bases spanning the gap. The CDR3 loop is CASSLGTTLTDTQYF. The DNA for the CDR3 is TGTGCCAGCAGTTTAGGGACTACGCTCACAGATACGCAGTATTTT.